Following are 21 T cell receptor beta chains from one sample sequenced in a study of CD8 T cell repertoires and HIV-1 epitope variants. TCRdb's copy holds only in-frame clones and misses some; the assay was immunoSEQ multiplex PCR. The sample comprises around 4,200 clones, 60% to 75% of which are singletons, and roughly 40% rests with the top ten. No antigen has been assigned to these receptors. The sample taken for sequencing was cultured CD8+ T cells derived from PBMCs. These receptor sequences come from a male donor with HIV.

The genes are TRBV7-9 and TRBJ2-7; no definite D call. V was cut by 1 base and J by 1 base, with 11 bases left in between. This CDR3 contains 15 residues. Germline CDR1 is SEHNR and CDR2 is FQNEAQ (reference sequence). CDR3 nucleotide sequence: TGTGCCAGCAGCTTAGGTACACACCCATCCTACGAGCAGTACTTC. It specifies CASSLGTHPSYEQYF. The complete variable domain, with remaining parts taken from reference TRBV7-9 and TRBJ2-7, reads DTGVSQNPRHKITKRGQNVTFRCDPISEHNRLYWYRQTLGQGPEFLTYFQNEAQLEKSRLLSDRFSAERPKGSFSTLEIQRTEQGDSAMYLCASSLGTHPSYEQYFGPGTRLTVT.

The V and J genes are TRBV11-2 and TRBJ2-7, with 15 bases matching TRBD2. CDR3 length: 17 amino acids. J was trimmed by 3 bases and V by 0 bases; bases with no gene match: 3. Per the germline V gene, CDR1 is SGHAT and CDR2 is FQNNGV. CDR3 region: CASSLDPGLAGGYEQYF. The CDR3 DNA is TGTGCCAGCAGCTTAGATCCGGGACTAGCGGGGGGCTACGAGCAGTACTTC.

CDR3 in amino acids: CASSLEPTGGDLKYEQYF. The CDR3 DNA follows: TGTGCCAGCAGCTTGGAGCCAACAGGGGGCGACTTGAAATACGAGCAGTACTTC. This sequence joins TRBV5-5 and TRBJ2-7, with TRBD1 matching over 9 bases. Per germline, CDR1 SGHKS and CDR2 YYEKEE (reference sequence). CDR3 length: 18 amino acids. Trimming took 0 bases from V and 4 from J; bases not matched to a gene: 14.

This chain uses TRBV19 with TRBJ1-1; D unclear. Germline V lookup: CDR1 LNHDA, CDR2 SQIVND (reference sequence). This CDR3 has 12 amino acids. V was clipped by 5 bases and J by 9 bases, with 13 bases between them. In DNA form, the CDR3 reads TGTGCCAGTAGTTCCTCCGGGAGGCAAGCTTTCTTT. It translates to CASSSSGRQAFF.

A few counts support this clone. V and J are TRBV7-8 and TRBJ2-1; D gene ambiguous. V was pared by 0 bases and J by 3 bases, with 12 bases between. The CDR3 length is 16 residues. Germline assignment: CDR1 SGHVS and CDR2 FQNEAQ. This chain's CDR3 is CASSLAASRNYNEQFF. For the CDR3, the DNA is TGTGCCAGCAGCTTAGCAGCGAGTAGAAACTACAATGAGCAGTTCTTC.

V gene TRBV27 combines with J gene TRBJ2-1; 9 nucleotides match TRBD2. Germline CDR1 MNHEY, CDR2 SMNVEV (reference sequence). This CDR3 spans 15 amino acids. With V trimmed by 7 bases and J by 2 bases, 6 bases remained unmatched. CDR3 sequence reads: CASNPGGGAYNEQFF. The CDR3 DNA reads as TGTGCCAGCAACCCCGGCGGGGGGGCCTACAATGAGCAGTTCTTC.

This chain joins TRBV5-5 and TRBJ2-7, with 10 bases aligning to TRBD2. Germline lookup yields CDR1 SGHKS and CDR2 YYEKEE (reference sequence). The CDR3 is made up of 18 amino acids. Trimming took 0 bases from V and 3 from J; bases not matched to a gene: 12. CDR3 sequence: CASSLGLAGELGIYEQYF. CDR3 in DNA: TGTGCCAGCAGCTTGGGGCTAGCGGGAGAACTTGGGATCTACGAGCAGTACTTC.

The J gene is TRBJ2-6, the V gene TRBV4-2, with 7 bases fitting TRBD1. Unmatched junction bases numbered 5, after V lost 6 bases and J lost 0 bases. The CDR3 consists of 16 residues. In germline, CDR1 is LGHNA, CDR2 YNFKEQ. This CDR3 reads CASSRTGNSGANVLTF. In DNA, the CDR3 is TGTGCCAGCAGTAGGACAGGCAACTCTGGGGCCAACGTCCTGACTTTC.

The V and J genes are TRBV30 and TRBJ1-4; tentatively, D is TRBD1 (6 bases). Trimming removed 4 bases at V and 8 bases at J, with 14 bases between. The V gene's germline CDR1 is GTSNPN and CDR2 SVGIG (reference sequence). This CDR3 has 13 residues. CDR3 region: CAWTGGSREKLFF. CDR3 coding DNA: TGTGCCTGGACCGGGGGCTCGAGGGAAAAACTGTTTTTT.

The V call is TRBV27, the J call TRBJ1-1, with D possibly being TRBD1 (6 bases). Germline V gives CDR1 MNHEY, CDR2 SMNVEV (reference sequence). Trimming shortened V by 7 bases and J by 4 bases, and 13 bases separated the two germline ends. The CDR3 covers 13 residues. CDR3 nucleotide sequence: TGTGCCAGCATCCGAGGGGGGGGCACTGAAGCTTTCTTT. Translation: CASIRGGGTEAFF.

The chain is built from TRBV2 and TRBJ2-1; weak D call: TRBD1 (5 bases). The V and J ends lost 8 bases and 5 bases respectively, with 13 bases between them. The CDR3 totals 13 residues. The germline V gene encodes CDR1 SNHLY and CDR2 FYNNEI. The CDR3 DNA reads TGTGCCAGCGGCCAGGGCTGGGACAATGAGCAGTTCTTC. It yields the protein CASGQGWDNEQFF. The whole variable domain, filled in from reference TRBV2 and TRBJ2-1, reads EPEVTQTPSHQVTQMGQEVILRCVPISNHLYFYWYRQILGQKVEFLVSFYNNEISEKSEIFDDQFSVERPDGSNFTLKIRSTKLEDSAMYFCASGQGWDNEQFFGPGTRLTVL.

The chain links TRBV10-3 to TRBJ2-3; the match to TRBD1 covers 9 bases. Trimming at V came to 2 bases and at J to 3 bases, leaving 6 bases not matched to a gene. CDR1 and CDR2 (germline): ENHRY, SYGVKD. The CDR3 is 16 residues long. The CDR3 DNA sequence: TGTGCCATCAGTGAGGCGGGACAGGGAGTGACAGATACGCAGTATTTT. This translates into CAISEAGQGVTDTQYF.

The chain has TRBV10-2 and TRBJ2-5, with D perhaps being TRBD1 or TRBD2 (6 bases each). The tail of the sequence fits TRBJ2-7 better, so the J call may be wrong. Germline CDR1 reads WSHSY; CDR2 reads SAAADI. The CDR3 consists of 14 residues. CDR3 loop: CASSEGGLIYEQYF. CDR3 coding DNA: TGCGCCAGCAGTGAAGGGGGGTTGATTTACGAGCAGTACTTC.

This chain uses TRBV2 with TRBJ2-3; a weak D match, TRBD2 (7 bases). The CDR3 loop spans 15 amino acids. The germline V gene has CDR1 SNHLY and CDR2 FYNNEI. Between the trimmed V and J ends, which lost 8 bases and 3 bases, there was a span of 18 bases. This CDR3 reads CASRMGGGWTDTQYF. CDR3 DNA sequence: TGTGCCAGCCGAATGGGAGGGGGTTGGACAGATACGCAGTATTTT.

The CDR3 DNA sequence: TGTGCCAGCAGCAACAGGGATTGGGAGACCCAGTACTTC. It is translated as CASSNRDWETQYF. The rearrangement links TRBV7-2 to TRBJ2-5; perhaps TRBD1 as D (6 bases). The CDR3 sequence is 13 residues long. Trimming pared 5 bases from V and 5 bases from J, leaving 12 bases between. The germline V gene encodes CDR1 SGHTA and CDR2 FQGNSA.

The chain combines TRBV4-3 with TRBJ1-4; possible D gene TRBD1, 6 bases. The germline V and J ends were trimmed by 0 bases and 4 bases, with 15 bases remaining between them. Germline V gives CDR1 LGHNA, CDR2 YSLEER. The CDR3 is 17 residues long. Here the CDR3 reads CASSQDYPEQGNEKLFF. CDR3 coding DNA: TGCGCCAGCAGCCAAGACTACCCGGAACAGGGTAATGAAAAACTGTTTTTT.

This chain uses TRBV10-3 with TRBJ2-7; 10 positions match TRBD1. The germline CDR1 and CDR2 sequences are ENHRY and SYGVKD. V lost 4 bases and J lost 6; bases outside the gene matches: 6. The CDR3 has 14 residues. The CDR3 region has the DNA TGTGCCATCAGTGTGGGAGGACAGGGGGGCGAGCAGTACTTC. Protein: CAISVGGQGGEQYF.

The CDR3 DNA sequence: TGTGCCAGCAGTTTATCCCTAGCGGGATTCTACTACGAGCAGTACTTC. Protein product: CASSLSLAGFYYEQYF. This chain joins TRBV27 and TRBJ2-7, with 9 bases fitting TRBD2. CDR3 length: 16 residues. Trimming cost V 0 bases and J 3 bases; bases outside gene matches: 6. Germline assignment: CDR1 MNHEY and CDR2 SMNVEV (reference sequence).

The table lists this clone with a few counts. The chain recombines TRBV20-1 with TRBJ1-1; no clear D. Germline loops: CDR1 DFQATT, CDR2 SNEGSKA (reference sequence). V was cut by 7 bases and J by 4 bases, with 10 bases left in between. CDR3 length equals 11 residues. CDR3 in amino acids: CSGEGTTEAFF. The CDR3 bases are TGCAGTGGAGAGGGTACCACTGAAGCTTTCTTT.

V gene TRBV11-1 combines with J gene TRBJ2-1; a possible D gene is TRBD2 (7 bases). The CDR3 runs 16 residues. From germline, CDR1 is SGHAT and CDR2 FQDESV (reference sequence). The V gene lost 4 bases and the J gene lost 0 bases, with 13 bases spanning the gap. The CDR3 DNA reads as TGTGCCAGCAGCTCTAGGGGGGGGAGCTCCTACAATGAGCAGTTCTTC. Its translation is CASSSRGGSSYNEQFF.

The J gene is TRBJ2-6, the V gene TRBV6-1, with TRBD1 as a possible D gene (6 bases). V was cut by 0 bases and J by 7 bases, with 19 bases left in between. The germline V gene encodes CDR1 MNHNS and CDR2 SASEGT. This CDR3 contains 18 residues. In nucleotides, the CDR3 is TGTGCCAGCAGTGAAGCGACGAGGGTGACAGGCACTGCCAACGTCCTGACTTTC. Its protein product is CASSEATRVTGTANVLTF.